What follows are 24 T cell receptor beta chains derived from one specimen sequenced in a study of early T cells in non-severe SARS-CoV-2 infection. TCRdb recomputed calls from the 5' RACE reads with MiXCR, one row per CDR3 protein. The repertoire consists of about 64,000 distinct CDR3 sequences, with less than 5.5% occurring once and the leading ten covering 4.9%. Material for sequencing was whole blood. These receptors were collected from an adult who was a healthcare worker with PCR-confirmed SARS-CoV-2 infection or an uninfected control (not recorded which).

The chain couples TRBV28 to TRBJ2-7, with D perhaps TRBD1 or TRBD2 (5 bases each). Germline-derived CDR1 and CDR2 are MDHEN and SYDVKM. The CDR3 covers 14 residues. Between the trimmed V and J ends, which lost 4 bases and 2 bases, there was a span of 12 bases. The CDR3 sequence is CASSSGTVPYEQYF. DNA of the CDR3: TGTGCCAGCAGTTCCGGGACGGTGCCCTACGAGCAGTACTTC.

The gene calls are TRBV6-4 and TRBJ2-1; no clear D gene. CDR1 is MRHNA, CDR2 SNTAGT, per germline. Trimming left V 4 bases short and J 8 bases short, with 12 bases between. This CDR3 spans 13 amino acids. CDR3 bases: TGTGCCAGCAGTGCAAACCTCTGGCATGAGCAGTTCTTC. Residues: CASSANLWHEQFF.

Worth noting for this clonotype: A single base separates this from a much larger clone, so it may be a read error. This chain uses TRBV2 with TRBJ1-4; 11 bases line up with TRBD1. V shed 10 bases and J 12 bases; nucleotides not matched to a gene: 16. The germline CDR1 and CDR2 sequences are SNHLY and FYNNEI. The CDR3 has 15 amino acids. The CDR3 loop is CANSEAWTGGRELFF. Here the CDR3 DNA reads TGTGCCAACAGCGAAGCCTGGACAGGGGGCCGGGAACTGTTTTTT.

This clonotype appeared a few times. The rearrangement joins TRBV10-3 to TRBJ2-3, with D tentatively TRBD1 (5 bases). V lost 2 bases and J lost 3, with 15 bases in between. This CDR3 contains 16 residues. Germline CDR1 and CDR2: ENHRY and SYGVKD. This CDR3 is CAISERGADWTDTQYF. DNA for the CDR3: TGTGCCATCAGTGAGAGGGGCGCAGACTGGACAGATACGCAGTATTTT.

This clonotype was picked up many times. This rearrangement joins TRBV10-3 to TRBJ2-3, with 10 positions matching TRBD2. Germline V gene lookup returns CDR1 ENHRY and CDR2 SYGVKD. J gave up 2 bases and V 4 bases, and 6 bases lay outside the gene matches. The CDR3 runs 16 residues. The CDR3 reads CAISGGSGGFTDTQYF. The CDR3 DNA reads as TGTGCCATCAGTGGAGGTAGCGGGGGGTTCACAGATACGCAGTATTTT.

This clonotype was detected many times. This rearrangement joins TRBV18 to TRBJ2-7, with D unclear. The germline CDR1 and CDR2 sequences are KGHSH and LQKENI. V lost 4 bases to trimming and J lost 2 bases, with 9 bases between them. The CDR3 contains 13 residues. DNA for the CDR3: TGTGCCAGCTCACAAGACTGGACCTACGAGCAGTACTTC. Translated, it gives CASSQDWTYEQYF.

The chain combines TRBV7-9 with TRBJ2-7, with TRBD2 as a possible D gene (6 bases). Trimming cost V 4 bases and J 0 bases, with 10 bases left between them. The length of the CDR3 is 14 residues. Germline CDR1 SEHNR, CDR2 FQNEAQ (reference sequence). CDR3 amino acids: CASSYRDSSYEQYF. The CDR3 DNA reads TGTGCCAGCAGCTACCGGGACTCCTCCTACGAGCAGTACTTC.

The sample holds many counts of this clonotype. The V gene is TRBV9, the J gene TRBJ2-2; a weak D match, TRBD1 (6 bases). In germline, CDR1 is SGDLS, CDR2 YYNGEE. This CDR3 has 17 residues. V was trimmed by 3 bases and J by 6 bases, leaving 21 bases between them. The CDR3 spells CASSASLSQGRAGELFF. The CDR3 DNA reads TGTGCCAGCAGCGCCTCCTTATCACAGGGAAGGGCCGGGGAGCTGTTTTTT. Complete variable domain (other parts from reference TRBV9 and TRBJ2-2): DSGVTQTPKHLITATGQRVTLRCSPRSGDLSVYWYQQSLDQGLQFLIQYYNGEERAKGNILERFSAQQFPDLHSELNLSSLELGDSALYFCASSASLSQGRAGELFFGEGSRLTVL.

This clonotype was counted many times. This chain joins TRBV3-1 and TRBJ2-3, with D maybe TRBD2 (6 bases). Trimming stripped 4 bases from V and 4 bases from J, with 12 bases between. The CDR3 is 14 amino acids. CDR1 and CDR2 (germline): LGHDT, YNNKEL (reference sequence). Here the CDR3 DNA reads TGTGCCAGCAGCCCACGGGACTTCTCAGATACGCAGTATTTT. It specifies CASSPRDFSDTQYF.

The chain is built from TRBV6-1 and TRBJ2-7, with D perhaps matching TRBD1 (6 bases). V lost 11 bases and J 6 bases, leaving 20 bases between the germline ends. CDR3 size: 13 residues. The germline V gene encodes CDR1 MNHNS and CDR2 SASEGT. CDR3 region: CAGSTGSEGEQYF. In nucleotides, the CDR3 is TGTGCCGGGTCAACAGGGTCTGAGGGCGAGCAGTACTTC.

CDR3 residues: CASSRTYGETQYF. CDR3 nucleotides: TGTGCCAGCTCGCGGACCTACGGAGAGACCCAGTACTTC. The chain is built from TRBV18 and TRBJ2-5; no clear D gene. Germline CDR1 reads KGHSH; CDR2 reads LQKENI. The V and J ends lost 6 bases and 4 bases respectively, with 12 bases between them. This CDR3 spans 13 amino acids.

As for this clonotype: A much larger clone is a single base away; this may be a read error. The final CDR3 position lacks the conserved phenylalanine or tryptophan, pointing to a likely read error. The genes are TRBV29-1 and TRBJ1-1; weak D call: TRBD1 (5 bases). Trimming pared 7 bases from V and 1 base from J, leaving 16 bases between. Germline CDR1 SQVTM, CDR2 ANQGSEA. CDR3 length equals 14 residues. DNA of the CDR3: TGCAGCGCGGGACGGCAGTTGCCGAACACTGAAGCTTTCTTA. Its translation: CSAGRQLPNTEAFL.

This clonotype was seen a few times. The chain couples TRBV6-5 to TRBJ2-3; TRBD2 agrees at 8 bases. The CDR3 is 15 amino acids. The germline V gene encodes CDR1 MNHEY and CDR2 SVGAGI. V trimming: 3 bases; J trimming: 3 bases; junction bases outside the gene matches: 5. CDR3 residues: CASSYSSGPTDTQYF. The CDR3 DNA sequence: TGTGCCAGCAGTTATTCTAGCGGGCCAACAGATACGCAGTATTTT.

This clonotype was seen repeatedly, ten times or more. The genes are TRBV3-1 and TRBJ1-3, with D uncertain. V lost 2 bases and J lost 0, with 5 bases in between. Germline lookup yields CDR1 LGHDT and CDR2 YNNKEL (reference sequence). The CDR3 has 14 amino acids. For the CDR3, the DNA is TGTGCCAGCAGCCAACATAGCTCTGGAAACACCATATATTTT. Encoded protein: CASSQHSSGNTIYF.

The table lists this clonotype with a few counts. The genes are TRBV12-5 and TRBJ2-3, with a possible D match to TRBD2 (5 bases). Germline CDR1 and CDR2: LGHNT and FRNRAP. The CDR3 is made up of 12 amino acids. Trimming removed 9 bases at V and 8 bases at J, with 15 bases between. CDR3 nucleotide sequence: TGTGCTAGCGGAGGAGGAATTGCTACGCAGTATTTT. Its translation: CASGGGIATQYF.

This clonotype was seen many times. The chain uses TRBV19 and TRBJ1-5; D may be TRBD1 (5 bases). V lost 2 bases and J 1 base, leaving 6 bases between the germline ends. Germline CDR1 LNHDA, CDR2 SQIVND (reference sequence). The CDR3 has 14 residues. The CDR3 region has the DNA TGTGCCAGTAGTATACGGGACAGCAATCAGCCCCAGCATTTT. It encodes CASSIRDSNQPQHF.

The V gene is TRBV3-1, the J gene TRBJ2-4, with TRBD1 as a possible D gene (6 bases). Germline CDR1 and CDR2: LGHDT and YNNKEL (reference sequence). Trimming shortened V by 1 base and J by 9 bases, and 10 bases separated the two germline ends. The CDR3 contains 13 residues. Written as DNA, the CDR3 is TGTGCCAGCAGCCAAGCAGGGGAAGGCATTCAGTACTTC. This codes for CASSQAGEGIQYF. Looking up the rest from reference TRBV3-1 and TRBJ2-4 gives the full variable domain: DTAVSQTPKYLVTQMGNDKSIKCEQNLGHDTMYWYKQDSKKFLKIMFSYNNKELIINETVPNRFSPKSPDKAHLNLHINSLELGDSAVYFCASSQAGEGIQYFGAGTRLSVL.

The chain uses TRBV12-3 or TRBV12-4 and TRBJ2-1, with 7 bases fitting TRBD1. V dropped 6 bases and J dropped 8; count of bases not matched to a gene: 10. The CDR3 loop spans 14 amino acids. CDR3: CASSADRVADEQFF. The CDR3 DNA reads as TGTGCCAGCAGCGCAGACAGGGTAGCCGATGAGCAGTTCTTC.

This clonotype has just a few counts. The chain combines TRBV30 with TRBJ2-1; 9 bases align to TRBD2. The CDR3 runs 15 residues. The germline gives CDR1 GTSNPN, CDR2 SVGIG (reference sequence). Trimming at V came to 0 bases and at J to 7 bases, leaving 7 bases not matched to a gene. The CDR3 coding sequence is TGTGCCTGGAGTGTACATGCGGGGGGGAGGAATGAGCAGTTCTTC. This translates into CAWSVHAGGRNEQFF.

The table lists this clonotype with many counts. The V and J genes are TRBV20-1 and TRBJ2-1; 8 nucleotides agree with TRBD2. V dropped 0 bases and J dropped 6; count of bases not matched to a gene: 7. The CDR3 extends over 15 amino acids. Germline loops: CDR1 DFQATT, CDR2 SNEGSKA (reference sequence). CDR3: CSARDLSGSFNEQFF. The CDR3 DNA reads TGCAGTGCTAGAGATCTGAGCGGGAGCTTCAATGAGCAGTTCTTC.

This clonotype was observed at least ten times. The V call is TRBV2, the J call TRBJ2-1, with 9 nucleotides matching TRBD1. V lost 7 bases, J lost 5 bases, and 9 bases stayed unmatched. Germline V gene sequence: CDR1 SNHLY, CDR2 FYNNEI. CDR3 length: 15 amino acids. The CDR3 DNA follows: TGTGCCAGCACCTCCCAGGGACAGGGTAACAATGAGCAGTTCTTC. Protein: CASTSQGQGNNEQFF.

Ten or more counts support this clonotype. This chain connects TRBV7-2 to TRBJ2-1; possible D gene TRBD2, 5 bases. Trimming cost V 4 bases and J 9 bases, with 13 bases left between them. Germline assignment: CDR1 SGHTA and CDR2 FQGNSA. This CDR3 spans 13 amino acids. CDR3: CASSSSLAGEQFF. DNA for the CDR3: TGTGCCAGCAGCTCCAGTCTCGCGGGTGAGCAGTTCTTC.

Worth noting for this clonotype: This may be a read error, as it is one base from a much larger clone. The chain employs TRBV2 and TRBJ2-1; tentative D call: TRBD2 (5 bases). The CDR3 covers 12 residues. Germline V gives CDR1 SNHLY, CDR2 FYNNEI. V was cut by 6 bases and J by 6 bases, with 9 bases left in between. The CDR3: CASRQRTNEQFF. CDR3 coding DNA: TGTGCCAGCAGACAGCGGACCAATGAGCAGTTCTTC.

In its sample, this clonotype was seen many times. One end of the junction does not line up with germline, which may come from a read error. This chain connects TRBV7-2 to TRBJ2-7; D is possibly TRBD2 (6 bases). Looked up from germline, CDR1 is SGHTA and CDR2 is FQGNSA. The CDR3 sequence is 13 residues long. The CDR3: CASSLARTYEQYF. The CDR3 DNA is TGTGCCAGCAGCCTAGCGCGTACCTACGAGCAGTACTTC.